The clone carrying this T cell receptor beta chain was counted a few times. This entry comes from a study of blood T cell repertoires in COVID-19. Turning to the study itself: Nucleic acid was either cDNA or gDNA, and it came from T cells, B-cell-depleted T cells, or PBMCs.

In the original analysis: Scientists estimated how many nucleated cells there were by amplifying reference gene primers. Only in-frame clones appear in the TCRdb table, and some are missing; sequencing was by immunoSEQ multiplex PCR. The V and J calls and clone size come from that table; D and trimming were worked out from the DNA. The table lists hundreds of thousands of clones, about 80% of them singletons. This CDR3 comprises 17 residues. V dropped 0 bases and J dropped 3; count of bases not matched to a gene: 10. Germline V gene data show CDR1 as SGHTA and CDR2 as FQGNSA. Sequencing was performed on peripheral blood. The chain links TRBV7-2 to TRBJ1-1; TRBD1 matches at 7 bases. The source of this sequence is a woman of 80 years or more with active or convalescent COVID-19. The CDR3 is CASSLALVGGPDTEAFF. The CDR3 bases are TGTGCCAGCAGCTTAGCGCTTGTAGGGGGCCCCGACACTGAAGCTTTCTTT.